The clone carrying this TCR beta chain has a count of ten or more. Its cognate antigen is unknown. Unique molecular identifiers were built into the TCRbeta library. TCRdb processed the PCR reads anew with MiXCR; each CDR3 protein has one entry. The sample records 670,000 or so distinct CDR3 sequences, about an eighth being singletons. The data originate from a study of T-cell reconstitution after alpha-beta-depleted transplantation in children. Notes on the study in general: At the one-year point after transplant, T-cell counts and TCRbeta diversity were found to come mostly from T cells that had been newly produced. Roughly two months post-transplant, alpha-beta T cells reportedly originated from several hundred graft clones that had expanded. Some patients showed high day-60 TCRbeta diversity, which derived from surviving recipient T cells and thymic progenitors.

The CDR3 spans 12 residues. Per the germline V gene, CDR1 is SQVTM and CDR2 is ANQGSEA. Trimming shortened V by 5 bases and J by 1 base, and 6 bases separated the two germline ends. The sequence was obtained from a girl aged 2-15 years with congenital amegakaryocytic thrombocytopenia, due to receive a stem cell transplant. Specimen: PBMCs, collected before TCRalphabeta/CD19-depleted stem cell transplant. The chain recombines TRBV29-1 with TRBJ1-3; D not certain. The CDR3 reads CSVLDSGNTIYF. The CDR3 region has the DNA TGCAGCGTTCTTGATTCTGGAAACACCATATATTTT.